The next 6 T cell receptor beta chains were all read from a single sample in a study of shared clonotypes between healthy human individuals. CD45RO-negative, CCR7-selected cells formed the naive CD8 fraction, which excluded terminally differentiated effector memory CD45RA+ cells. The assay was immunoSEQ multiplex PCR, and TCRdb's table has in-frame clones only and misses some. The sample comprises roughly 2.1 million clones, 93% of which are singletons, and around 1.7% rests with the top ten. Sequencing input: naive CD8+ T cells from PBMCs. Receptor source: a man aged 18-30 years in good health. Some clones in this sample may be carry-over from other donors' samples.

This sequence joins TRBV10-3 and TRBJ1-1, with D uncertain. Trimming left V 3 bases short and J 0 bases short, with 8 bases between. Germline V lookup: CDR1 ENHRY, CDR2 SYGVKD. The CDR3 runs to 14 residues. Here the CDR3 reads CAISEGSLNTEAFF. The DNA of the CDR3 is TGTGCCATCAGTGAAGGATCCCTGAACACTGAAGCTTTCTTT.

The chain's CDR3 is CSVFPGQTKPGSYEQYF. The CDR3 nucleotides are TGCAGCGTCTTCCCAGGACAGACAAAACCGGGCTCCTACGAGCAGTACTTC. This chain uses TRBV29-1 with TRBJ2-7; D perhaps matches TRBD1 (6 bases). Trimming cost V 6 bases and J 0 bases, with 24 bases left between them. The CDR3 totals 17 residues. CDR1 is SQVTM and CDR2 is ANQGSEA in the germline V gene.

The gene calls are TRBV4-3 and TRBJ2-7, with TRBD2 identical over 8 bases. The CDR3 is made up of 17 amino acids. CDR1 LGHNA and CDR2 YSLEER come from the germline V gene. V lost 4 bases, J lost 5 bases, and 16 bases stayed unmatched. The CDR3 is CASSPKPGGLAGDEQYF. The CDR3 coding sequence is TGCGCCAGCAGCCCTAAGCCGGGGGGGCTGGCTGGGGACGAGCAGTACTTC.

The chain carries TRBV6-1 and TRBJ2-5; 8 nucleotides align to TRBD1. The CDR3 is made up of 14 amino acids. J lost 3 bases, V lost 10 bases, and 10 bases had no gene match. The germline V gene has CDR1 MNHNS and CDR2 SASEGT. The CDR3 nucleotides read TGTGCCACCCTTCGGACAGGGATGGAAGAGACCCAGTACTTC. It specifies CATLRTGMEETQYF.

The chain employs TRBV19 and TRBJ1-1; 7 bases line up with TRBD1. The CDR3 extends over 14 amino acids. V lost 4 bases, J lost 2 bases, and 4 bases stayed unmatched. CDR1 and CDR2 (germline): LNHDA, SQIVND (reference sequence). As DNA, the CDR3 is TGTGCCAGTAGTACCGACAGGGTTAACACTGAAGCTTTCTTT. It codes for CASSTDRVNTEAFF.

This chain uses TRBV29-1 with TRBJ2-2, with a weak D call TRBD1 (6 bases). V lost 7 bases and J 0 bases, leaving 9 bases between the germline ends. This CDR3 is 13 amino acids long. Germline V gives CDR1 SQVTM, CDR2 ANQGSEA. The CDR3: CSGTETNTGELFF. The CDR3 coding sequence is TGCAGCGGGACAGAGACGAACACCGGGGAGCTGTTTTTT.